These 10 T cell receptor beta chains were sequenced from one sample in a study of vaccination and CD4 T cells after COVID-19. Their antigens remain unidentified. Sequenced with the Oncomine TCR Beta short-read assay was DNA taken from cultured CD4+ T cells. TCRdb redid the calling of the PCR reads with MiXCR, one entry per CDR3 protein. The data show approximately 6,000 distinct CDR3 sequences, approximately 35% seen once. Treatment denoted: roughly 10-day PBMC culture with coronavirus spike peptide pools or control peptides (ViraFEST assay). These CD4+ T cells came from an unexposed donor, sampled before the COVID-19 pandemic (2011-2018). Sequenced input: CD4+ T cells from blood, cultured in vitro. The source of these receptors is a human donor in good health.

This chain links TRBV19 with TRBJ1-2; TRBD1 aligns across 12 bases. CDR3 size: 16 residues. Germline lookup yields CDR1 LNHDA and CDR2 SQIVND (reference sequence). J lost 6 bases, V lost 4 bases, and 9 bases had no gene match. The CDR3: CASSRGRDRGQDGYTF. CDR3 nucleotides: TGTGCCAGTAGTAGGGGACGGGACAGGGGGCAAGATGGCTACACCTTC.

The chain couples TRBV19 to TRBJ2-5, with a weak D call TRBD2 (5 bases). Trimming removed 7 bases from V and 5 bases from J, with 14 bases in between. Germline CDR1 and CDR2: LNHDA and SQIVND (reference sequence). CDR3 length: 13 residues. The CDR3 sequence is CASTRRRGETQYF. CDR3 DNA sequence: TGTGCCAGTACCCGCCGTCGCGGGGAGACCCAGTACTTC.

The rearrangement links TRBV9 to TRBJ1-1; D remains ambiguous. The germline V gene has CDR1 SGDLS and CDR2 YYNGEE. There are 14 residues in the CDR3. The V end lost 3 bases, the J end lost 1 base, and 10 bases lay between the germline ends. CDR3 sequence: CASSALTRNTEAFF. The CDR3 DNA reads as TGTGCCAGCAGCGCCCTTACGAGGAACACTGAAGCTTTCTTT.

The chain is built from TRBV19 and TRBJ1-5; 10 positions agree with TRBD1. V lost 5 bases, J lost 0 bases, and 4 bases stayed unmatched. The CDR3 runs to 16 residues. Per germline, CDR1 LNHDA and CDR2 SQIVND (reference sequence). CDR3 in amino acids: CASSPRTGGSNQPQHF. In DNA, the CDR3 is TGTGCCAGTAGTCCCCGGACAGGGGGTAGCAATCAGCCCCAGCATTTT.

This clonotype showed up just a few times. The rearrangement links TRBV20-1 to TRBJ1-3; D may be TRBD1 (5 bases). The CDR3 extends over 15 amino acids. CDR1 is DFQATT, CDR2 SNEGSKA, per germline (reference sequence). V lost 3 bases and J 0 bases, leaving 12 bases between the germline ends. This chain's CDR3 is CSASETANSGNTIYF. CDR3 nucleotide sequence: TGCAGTGCTAGTGAGACAGCTAACTCTGGAAACACCATATATTTT.

This chain's CDR3 is CASSLSYEQFF. In nucleotides, the CDR3 is TGTGCCAGCAGCTTAAGTTATGAGCAGTTCTTC. V and J are TRBV7-8 and TRBJ2-1; D remains unclear. CDR3 length: 11 amino acids. Germline CDR1 and CDR2: SGHVS and FQNEAQ. V lost 2 bases and J 8 bases, leaving 4 bases between the germline ends.

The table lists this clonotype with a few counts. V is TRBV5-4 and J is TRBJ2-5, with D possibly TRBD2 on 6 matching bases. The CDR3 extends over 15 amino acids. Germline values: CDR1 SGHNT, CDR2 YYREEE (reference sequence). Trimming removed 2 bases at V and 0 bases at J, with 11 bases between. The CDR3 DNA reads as TGTGCCAGCAGCTTCGGGGGTACGTACCAAGAGACCCAGTACTTC. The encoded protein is CASSFGGTYQETQYF.

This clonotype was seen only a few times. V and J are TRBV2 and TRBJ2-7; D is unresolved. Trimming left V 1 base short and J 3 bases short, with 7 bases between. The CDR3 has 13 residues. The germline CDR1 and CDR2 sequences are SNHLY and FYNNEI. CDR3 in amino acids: CASSEGNSYEQYF. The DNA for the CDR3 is TGTGCCAGCAGTGAAGGGAACAGCTACGAGCAGTACTTC.

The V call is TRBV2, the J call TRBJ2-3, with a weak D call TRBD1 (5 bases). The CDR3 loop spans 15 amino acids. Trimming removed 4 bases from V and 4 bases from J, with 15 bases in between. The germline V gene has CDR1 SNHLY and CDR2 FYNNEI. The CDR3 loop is CASSVGLMVADTQYF. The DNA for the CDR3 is TGTGCCAGCAGTGTGGGGCTAATGGTGGCAGATACGCAGTATTTT. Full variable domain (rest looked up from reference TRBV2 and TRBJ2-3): EPEVTQTPSHQVTQMGQEVILRCVPISNHLYFYWYRQILGQKVEFLVSFYNNEISEKSEIFDDQFSVERPDGSNFTLKIRSTKLEDSAMYFCASSVGLMVADTQYFGPGTRLTVL.

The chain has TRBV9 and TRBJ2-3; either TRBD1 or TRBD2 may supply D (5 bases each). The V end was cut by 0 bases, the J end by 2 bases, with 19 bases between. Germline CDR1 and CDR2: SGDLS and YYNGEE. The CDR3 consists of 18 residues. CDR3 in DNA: TGTGCCAGCAGCGTAGCTATGGGACCGACAGTAAACACAGATACGCAGTATTTT. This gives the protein CASSVAMGPTVNTDTQYF.